A selection of T cell receptor beta chains follows, all from one sample in a study of vaccination effects on CD4 cells after COVID-19. No antigen has been identified for these receptors. Method: immunoSEQ multiplex PCR; TCRdb's copy keeps in-frame clones and lacks some. The table lists around 53,000 clones, 76% of them singletons, with around 5.5% in the top ten. The sample here was CD4+ T cells from PBMCs cultured with HIV peptides, taken before COVID-19 vaccination. These receptors came from a human donor who had a prior SARS-CoV-2 infection. Each CDR3 is given with its conserved first and last residue. D genes are given only for firm matches. Some rows have no size entry. The others give once, few or many, or a class for an expanded clone.

size: once; V: TRBV30; D: NA; J: TRBJ1-2; DNA: TGTGCCTGGAGTAGCAACCAGGGGCACTATGGCTACACCTTC; CDR3: CAWSSNQGHYGYTF
size: NA; V: TRBV9; D: NA; J: TRBJ2-1; DNA: TGTGCCAGCAGCGCGTGGGGGGCCCTACTAGACAATGAGCAGTTCTTC; CDR3: CASSAWGALLDNEQFF
size: once; V: TRBV6-5; D: NA; J: TRBJ1-6; DNA: TGTGCCAGCAGTTCCCGCGTCCCGGGCGGATCACCCCTCCACTTT; CDR3: CASSSRVPGGSPLHF
size: NA; V: TRBV7-2; D: NA; J: TRBJ2-7; DNA: TGTGCCAGCGGGTCCCCAGAGGACTATATTTACGAGCAGTACTTC; CDR3: CASGSPEDYIYEQYF
size: NA; V: TRBV5-6; D: NA; J: TRBJ2-5; DNA: TGTGCCAGCAGCGGAGGGCTGACCCAAGAGACCCAGTACTTC; CDR3: CASSGGLTQETQYF
size: once; V: TRBV19; D: TRBD1; J: TRBJ2-1; DNA: TGTGCCAGTAGTTCGCTGACAGGGGCCTACAATGAGCAGTTCTTC; CDR3: CASSSLTGAYNEQFF
size: NA; V: TRBV18; D: NA; J: TRBJ2-1; DNA: TGTGCCAGCTCACCGGGCTCGGATTCTGTTGAGCAGTTCTTC; CDR3: CASSPGSDSVEQFF
size: NA; V: TRBV12-3/TRBV12-4; D: TRBD1; J: TRBJ1-1; DNA: TGTGCCACTAATAGGTGGGACAGTGTCTCCGCTTTCTTT; CDR3: CATNRWDSVSAFF
size: few; V: TRBV3-1/TRBV3-2; D: NA; J: TRBJ2-7; DNA: TGTGCCAGCAGCCAAGGACCTTCAAGCTCCTACGAGCAGTACTTC; CDR3: CASSQGPSSSYEQYF
size: NA; V: TRBV18; D: TRBD2; J: TRBJ2-1; DNA: TGTGCCAGCTCGCTCGTGGCTAGCGGGGGATACAATGAGCAGTTCTTC; CDR3: CASSLVASGGYNEQFF
size: NA; V: TRBV5-4; D: NA; J: TRBJ1-1; DNA: TGTGCCAGCAGCTTGGTAGTCGGGCAGGGAGACACTGAAGCTTTCTTT; CDR3: CASSLVVGQGDTEAFF
size: NA; V: TRBV30; D: NA; J: TRBJ1-6; DNA: TGTGCCTGTTCAGAGAATTCACCCCTCCACTTT; CDR3: CACSENSPLHF
size: NA; V: TRBV27; D: NA; J: TRBJ2-5; DNA: TGTGCCAGCAGTCCCCAAGGGGGTATAGAGACCCAGTACTTC; CDR3: CASSPQGGIETQYF
size: NA; V: TRBV18; D: NA; J: TRBJ2-7; DNA: TGTGCCAGCTCAAAGGACACATTTTTGGACGAGCAGTACTTC; CDR3: CASSKDTFLDEQYF
size: few; V: TRBV2; D: NA; J: TRBJ1-1; DNA: TGTGCCACAAGATTACAGGTTCAGAACACTGAAGCTTTCTTT; CDR3: CATRLQVQNTEAFF
size: few; V: TRBV7-6; D: NA; J: TRBJ2-7; DNA: TGTGCCAGCAGCTTACACGGCTCCTACGAGCAGTACTTC; CDR3: CASSLHGSYEQYF
size: once; V: TRBV3-1/TRBV3-2; D: TRBD2; J: TRBJ2-2; DNA: TGTGCCAGCAGAAAAACGGGACTAGCGGGGGACACCGGGGAGCTGTTTTTT; CDR3: CASRKTGLAGDTGELFF
size: NA; V: TRBV30; D: NA; J: TRBJ2-1; DNA: TGTGCCTGGAGCCGAGTGTTGGCTGAGCAGTTCTTC; CDR3: CAWSRVLAEQFF
size: NA; V: TRBV6-5; D: TRBD1; J: TRBJ1-2; DNA: TGTGCCAGCACTATAAGGGGGCAGGCCCCTTATGGCTACACCTTC; CDR3: CASTIRGQAPYGYTF
size: NA; V: TRBV3-1/TRBV3-2; D: NA; J: TRBJ1-1; DNA: TGTGCCAGCAGCTCCTCCCTCCAGGGGTTCACTGAAGCTTTCTTT; CDR3: CASSSSLQGFTEAFF
size: NA; V: TRBV6-4; D: NA; J: TRBJ1-1; DNA: TGTGCCAGCAGTAGAGTCCCGAACACTGAAGCTTTCTTT; CDR3: CASSRVPNTEAFF
size: few; V: TRBV11-2; D: TRBD1; J: TRBJ1-6; DNA: TGTGCCAGCAGCAAGCGGGACAGATTAGTTTATTCACCCCTCCACTTT; CDR3: CASSKRDRLVYSPLHF
size: NA; V: TRBV6-2/TRBV6-3; D: NA; J: TRBJ2-7; DNA: TGTGCCAGCAGTTACTCGGAAGTGGGACGCTACGAGCAGTACTTC; CDR3: CASSYSEVGRYEQYF
size: NA; V: TRBV11-3; D: NA; J: TRBJ2-5; DNA: TGTGCCAGCAGCCAGGACTTCCAAGAGACCCAGTACTTC; CDR3: CASSQDFQETQYF
size: NA; V: TRBV7-2; D: NA; J: TRBJ2-3; DNA: TGTGCCAGCAGCCTAGGCCCCACGCGCACAGATACGCAGTATTTT; CDR3: CASSLGPTRTDTQYF
size: NA; V: TRBV5-4; D: NA; J: TRBJ2-7; DNA: TGTGCCAGCAGCCCCCGCGGCGGATCCTACGAGCAGTACTTC; CDR3: CASSPRGGSYEQYF
size: few; V: TRBV4-1; D: NA; J: TRBJ1-2; DNA: TGCGCCAGCAGCCGGGTAGTATACAGCAGAGCTTACTATGGCTACACCTTC; CDR3: CASSRVVYSRAYYGYTF
size: few; V: TRBV18; D: NA; J: TRBJ2-7; DNA: TGTGCCAGCTCACAACAGGGTATCGAGCAGTACTTC; CDR3: CASSQQGIEQYF
size: NA; V: TRBV18; D: NA; J: TRBJ2-5; DNA: TGTGCCAGCAACCAAGGGGGGCGGCAAGAGACCCAGTACTTC; CDR3: CASNQGGRQETQYF
size: NA; V: TRBV3-1/TRBV3-2; D: TRBD2; J: TRBJ2-7; DNA: TGTGCCAGCAGCCGGACGGTAGCGGGGTTTCCCTACGAGCAGTACTTC; CDR3: CASSRTVAGFPYEQYF
size: NA; V: TRBV7-3; D: NA; J: TRBJ2-3; DNA: TGTGCCAGCAGCTCGGCTCGGCGTGATACGCAGTATTTT; CDR3: CASSSARRDTQYF
size: NA; V: TRBV5-1; D: TRBD1; J: TRBJ1-6; DNA: TGCGCCAGCAGCTTGGAAAATCACAGGGGCGCGGGGTCACCCCTCCACTTT; CDR3: CASSLENHRGAGSPLHF
size: NA; V: TRBV30; D: NA; J: TRBJ2-1; DNA: TGTGCCTGGAGCGAGTGGGGCAATGAGCAGTTCTTC; CDR3: CAWSEWGNEQFF
size: NA; V: TRBV2; D: NA; J: TRBJ1-2; DNA: TGTGCCAGCAGTGTGGGGACAAGCTATGGCTACACCTTC; CDR3: CASSVGTSYGYTF
size: few; V: TRBV29-1; D: TRBD2; J: TRBJ2-3; DNA: TGCAGCGTTGAACGGGGGGGCACAGATACGCAGTATTTT; CDR3: CSVERGGTDTQYF
size: NA; V: TRBV4-2; D: NA; J: TRBJ1-2; DNA: TGTGCCAGCAGCCAACCAGGGACTGGATCTAACTATGGCTACACCTTC; CDR3: CASSQPGTGSNYGYTF
size: NA; V: TRBV2; D: NA; J: TRBJ2-2; DNA: TGTGCCAGCCGCCCTAATGACAGGCGGAACACCGGGGAGCTGTTTTTT; CDR3: CASRPNDRRNTGELFF
size: NA; V: TRBV7-2; D: NA; J: TRBJ2-6; DNA: TGTGCCAGCAGCTTAGGGCAGGGGAACTCTGGGGCCAACGTCCTGACTTTC; CDR3: CASSLGQGNSGANVLTF
size: NA; V: TRBV7-2; D: NA; J: TRBJ2-1; DNA: TGTGCCAGCAGCTTAGTTGCGTGGGGGGGGCTGAACAATGAGCAGTTCTTC; CDR3: CASSLVAWGGLNNEQFF
size: NA; V: TRBV7-9; D: NA; J: TRBJ2-5; DNA: TGTGCCAGCAGCCGGAGTGGGGAAGAGACCCAGTACTTC; CDR3: CASSRSGEETQYF
size: NA; V: TRBV30; D: NA; J: TRBJ1-1; DNA: TGTGCCTGGAGTCGACTCCCCTTTGGAGGGGTTACTGAAGCTTTCTTT; CDR3: CAWSRLPFGGVTEAFF
size: NA; V: TRBV5-5; D: TRBD2; J: TRBJ2-5; DNA: TGTGCCAGCAGCTTCAACCGCAGACTAGCGGGGGGGCTTTCAGAGACCCAGTACTTC; CDR3: CASSFNRRLAGGLSETQYF
size: few; V: TRBV5-8; D: NA; J: TRBJ2-5; DNA: TGTGCCAGCAGCTTGTTAGGCAGGAGGTCAGAGACCCAGTACTTC; CDR3: CASSLLGRRSETQYF
size: NA; V: TRBV4-3; D: NA; J: TRBJ2-4; DNA: TGCGCCAGCAGCCTTTCAGGGGAGTTTAACATTCAGTACTTC; CDR3: CASSLSGEFNIQYF
size: few; V: TRBV20-1; D: NA; J: TRBJ2-1; DNA: TGCAGTGCTAGGCAGGCCATTGAGCAGTTCTTC; CDR3: CSARQAIEQFF
size: once; V: TRBV11-3; D: NA; J: TRBJ1-2; DNA: TGTGCCAGCAGCCTATCTGTACAGGGAAACTATGGCTACACCTTC; CDR3: CASSLSVQGNYGYTF